A single sample is the source of the 20 T cell receptor beta chains below, sequenced in a study of blood T cells in healthy people across ages. Combining a sample-barcoded 5' primer with a J-beta primer mix, a second PCR ran for 7 to 11 cycles. In TCRdb, the 5' RACE reads were re-called with MiXCR into one record per CDR3 protein. The sample yields around 1.5 million distinct CDR3 sequences, roughly a third seen once. Input material: blood. The receptors here all came from a woman aged 30 to 39 in good health.

The chain combines TRBV20-1 with TRBJ2-3; TRBD2 matches at 11 bases. This CDR3 comprises 18 residues. Germline V gives CDR1 DFQATT, CDR2 SNEGSKA (reference sequence). The junction had 15 bases not matched to a gene; V was cut back by 3 bases and J by 4 bases. The chain's CDR3 is CSASRLAGGYVAPDTQYF. The CDR3 nucleotides read TGCAGTGCTAGTCGCCTAGCGGGGGGCTATGTGGCGCCAGATACGCAGTATTTT.

This clonotype was counted between two and nine times. The V and J genes are TRBV12-3 or TRBV12-4 and TRBJ2-1, with 11 bases fitting TRBD1. The CDR3 runs to 15 residues. The V gene end was trimmed by 7 bases and the J gene end by 10 bases; junction bases not matched to a gene: 12. CDR3 sequence reads: CASNVRTGGSREQFF. As DNA, the CDR3 is TGTGCCAGCAACGTGAGGACAGGGGGCTCGAGGGAGCAGTTCTTC.

V gene TRBV19 combines with J gene TRBJ2-5, with TRBD2 as a possible D gene (6 bases). This CDR3 comprises 15 residues. V was trimmed by 1 base and J by 4 bases, leaving 13 bases between them. Germline V CDR1 and CDR2: LNHDA, SQIVND (reference sequence). This CDR3 is CASSIVAGIGETQYF. The CDR3 region has the DNA TGTGCCAGTAGTATAGTGGCGGGGATCGGAGAGACCCAGTACTTC.

About this clonotype: One end of the junction fails to match germline, which may point to a read error. The chain carries TRBV7-2 and TRBJ2-7, with 10 bases that match TRBD1. CDR3 length: 15 residues. CDR1 is SGHTA, CDR2 FQGNSA, per germline. The CDR3 bases are TGTGCCAGCAGCTCGGACAGGGGGTCCCGTTACGGGCAGTACTTC. Its translation is CASSSDRGSRYGQYF.

V gene TRBV24-1 combines with J gene TRBJ2-1; D is ambiguous. The V end lost 4 bases, the J end lost 10 bases, and 10 bases lay between the germline ends. CDR1 KGHDR and CDR2 SFDVKD come from the germline V gene. The CDR3 loop spans 12 amino acids. The CDR3 protein is CATSEGRLEQFF. CDR3 DNA: TGTGCCACCAGTGAGGGTCGGTTAGAGCAGTTCTTC.

Only a few counts were recorded for this clonotype. This sequence joins TRBV7-8 and TRBJ2-3; 8 bases are shared with TRBD2. This CDR3 has 16 residues. CDR1 is SGHVS, CDR2 FQNEAQ, per germline. After removal of 0 bases from V and 2 bases from J, the junction contained 4 bases not matched to a gene. The CDR3 DNA sequence: TGTGCCAGCAGCTTAGCGCCTAGCGGGTTCACAGATACGCAGTATTTT. Translating it yields CASSLAPSGFTDTQYF.

This clonotype has only a few counts. This chain connects TRBV20-1 to TRBJ1-2, with TRBD1 as a possible D gene (6 bases). Germline V lookup: CDR1 DFQATT, CDR2 SNEGSKA (reference sequence). The CDR3 runs to 13 residues. V lost 4 bases, J lost 4 bases, and 13 bases lay in between. CDR3 sequence: CSAIPGGAYGYTF. The DNA of the CDR3 is TGCAGTGCTATCCCCGGGGGGGCCTATGGCTACACCTTC.

V is TRBV20-1 and J is TRBJ2-1, with D possibly matching TRBD1 (5 bases). Between the trimmed V and J ends, which lost 2 bases and 7 bases, there was a span of 21 bases. Germline CDR1 reads DFQATT; CDR2 reads SNEGSKA (reference sequence). This CDR3 is 16 amino acids long. CDR3: CSARFVEQVERNEQFF. Written as DNA, the CDR3 is TGCAGTGCTAGATTCGTCGAACAGGTTGAGAGGAATGAGCAGTTCTTC.

This rearrangement joins TRBV4-1 to TRBJ2-5; 14 nucleotides align to TRBD2. The germline V gene has CDR1 MGHRA and CDR2 YSYEKL. The ends lost 4 bases at V and 1 base at J; junction bases unmatched: 5. CDR3 size: 17 residues. This chain's CDR3 is CASSLRTSGGSQETQYF. The CDR3 DNA follows: TGCGCCAGCAGCCTTAGGACTAGCGGGGGGTCCCAAGAGACCCAGTACTTC.

Notes on this clonotype: At one boundary the junction diverges from the germline segment, which might be a read error. This chain uses TRBV7-9 with TRBJ2-2; 8 positions agree with TRBD1. The CDR3 covers 14 residues. The germline gives CDR1 SEHNR, CDR2 FQNEAQ (reference sequence). The CDR3 region is CASSPRTGYGERFF. In DNA, the CDR3 is TGTGCCAGCAGCCCGAGGACAGGGTACGGGGAGCGGTTTTTT. Full variable domain (missing parts from reference TRBV7-9 and TRBJ2-2): DTGVSQNPRHKITKRGQNVTFRCDPISEHNRLYWYRQTLGQGPEFLTYFQNEAQLEKSRLLSDRFSAERPKGSFSTLEIQRTEQGDSAMYLCASSPRTGYGERFFGEGSRLTVL.

This sequence joins TRBV28 and TRBJ2-7, with D possibly being TRBD1 (5 bases). CDR1 MDHEN and CDR2 SYDVKM come from the germline V gene. Trimming took off 10 bases at V and 6 bases at J, with 16 bases between the two ends. The CDR3 loop spans 12 amino acids. The CDR3, as DNA: TGTGCCATTACCCCAGGGCCGGGCGAGCAGTACTTC. Translation: CAITPGPGEQYF.

The CDR3 sequence is CASSQEGNRAGPYEQYF. Written as DNA, the CDR3 is TGTGCCAGCAGCCAAGAGGGAAATCGGGCAGGGCCCTACGAGCAGTACTTC. The chain has TRBV4-2 and TRBJ2-7; TRBD1 is a possible D gene (5 bases). Per germline, CDR1 LGHNA and CDR2 YNFKEQ. The length of the CDR3 is 17 residues. The germline V and J ends were trimmed by 0 bases and 2 bases, with 17 bases remaining between them.

This clonotype occurred once. This chain joins TRBV5-5 and TRBJ1-1; unclear D gene. The V gene's germline CDR1 is SGHKS and CDR2 YYEKEE (reference sequence). Between the trimmed V and J ends, which lost 4 bases and 3 bases, there was a span of 13 bases. The length of the CDR3 is 14 residues. CDR3 sequence reads: CASSRRPVDTEAFF. The CDR3 DNA reads TGTGCCAGCAGCCGGCGACCAGTGGACACTGAAGCTTTCTTT.

This chain uses TRBV20-1 with TRBJ2-4; 11 bases line up with TRBD2. Trimming removed 4 bases from V and 5 bases from J; junction bases left unmatched: 7. This CDR3 spans 15 amino acids. Germline values: CDR1 DFQATT, CDR2 SNEGSKA (reference sequence). CDR3 nucleotide sequence: TGCAGTGCTAAAATCCTAGCGGGAGGCCAAAACATTCAGTACTTC. It codes for CSAKILAGGQNIQYF.

This clonotype was observed a handful of times. V is TRBV4-1 and J is TRBJ2-3; D might be TRBD2 (6 bases). This CDR3 is 17 amino acids long. Germline CDR1 is MGHRA and CDR2 is YSYEKL. V dropped 0 bases and J dropped 1 base, with 14 bases sitting between them. CDR3 loop: CASSQELLAIGTDTQYF. DNA of the CDR3: TGCGCCAGCAGCCAAGAGCTGCTAGCGATCGGCACAGATACGCAGTATTTT.

This clonotype was seen a handful of times. The chain couples TRBV6-1 to TRBJ1-2; D might be TRBD1 (6 bases). CDR3 length: 14 residues. Germline V gene sequence: CDR1 MNHNS, CDR2 SASEGT. Trimming pared 10 bases from V and 6 bases from J, leaving 21 bases between. Here the CDR3 DNA reads TGTGCCACCCGAGGGGGGGGCGGCCGTGATGGCTACACCTTC. It specifies CATRGGGGRDGYTF.

This clonotype is a singleton in its sample. A much larger clone lies a single base off, so this may be a read error. The chain is built from TRBV20-1 and TRBJ2-5, with 7 bases matching TRBD2. The CDR3 runs 13 residues. Germline CDR1 reads DFQATT; CDR2 reads SNEGSKA (reference sequence). V was pared by 3 bases and J by 1 base, with 2 bases of the junction left unmatched. The DNA for the CDR3 is TGCAGTGCTAGCGGGGGGACCCAAGAGACCCAGTACTTC. Its protein is CSASGGTQETQYF.

About this clonotype: Germline is not matched at one junction end, which may reflect a read error. The genes are TRBV29-1 and TRBJ2-6; 9 nucleotides align to TRBD1. This CDR3 has 16 amino acids. Germline V gives CDR1 SQVTM, CDR2 ANQGSEA. The CDR3 here is CSVDGTGTPGANVRTF. Written as DNA, the CDR3 is TGCAGCGTGGACGGGACAGGGACCCCTGGGGCCAACGTCCGGACTTTC.

This clonotype has just a few counts. The chain's CDR3 is CASSPGQHNSPLHF. CDR3 nucleotides: TGCGCCAGCAGCCCGGGACAGCACAATTCACCCCTCCACTTT. The rearrangement joins TRBV5-1 to TRBJ1-6; 7 nucleotides line up with TRBD1. This CDR3 has 14 amino acids. The trim removed 4 bases at V and 7 bases at J, leaving 5 bases unmatched. Germline CDR1 is SGHRS and CDR2 is YFSETQ.

In its sample, this clonotype was seen a few times. V usage is TRBV20-1 and J usage is TRBJ2-1; D is perhaps TRBD1 or TRBD2 (6 bases each). Germline V gives CDR1 DFQATT, CDR2 SNEGSKA (reference sequence). The CDR3 sequence is 20 residues long. V dropped 4 bases and J dropped 9 bases, with 37 bases sitting between them. The CDR3 nucleotides are TGCAGTGCTACCCTCCCCGCGGGGAGTGGGCTTGCATCTCTACAGGGTGAGCAGTTCTTC. It specifies CSATLPAGSGLASLQGEQFF.